This TCR beta chain was obtained from a study of blood T cell repertoires in COVID-19. Whole-study context: Whether acute or convalescent, the COVID-19 samples came from the United States, Italy and Spain. The analysed material was cDNA or gDNA that came from T cells, B-cell-depleted T cells, or PBMCs.

This CDR3 has 15 residues. V was cut by 4 bases and J by 0 bases, with 13 bases left in between. CDR1 and CDR2 from the germline V gene are SGHRS and YFSETQ. The method was immunoSEQ multiplex PCR; TCRdb's version includes in-frame clones alone and lacks a portion of them. The sample holds approximately 30,000 clones, roughly 87% seen once. Material for sequencing was peripheral blood. The rearrangement links TRBV5-1 to TRBJ1-1; D not certain. This sequence was found in a man in his sixties or seventies with active or convalescent COVID-19. CDR3 residues: CASSPQVTVNTEAFF. The CDR3 region has the DNA TGCGCCAGCAGCCCCCAGGTCACTGTGAACACTGAAGCTTTCTTT.